Listed here is a single T cell receptor beta chain. Its target is unknown. The data originate from a study of OX40 agonist ivuxolimab in advanced cancers. On the study more broadly: Prior anti-PD-1, anti-PD-L1 or anti-CTLA-4 therapy did not bar entry, and approximately 40% had some.

Assay: immunoSEQ multiplex PCR; the TCRdb copy retains only in-frame clones and omits some. Of 72,000 or so clones listed, roughly four fifths are singletons. General study results and limits: Clonal expansion was seen in CD4+ and CD8+ blood T cells by week 6 at 0.1 to 3.0 mg/kg.

The sequence was obtained from an adult with an advanced solid tumor such as melanoma, head and neck, liver or kidney cancer. The specimen was CD4+ or CD8+ T cells sorted from blood, collected in a trial of the OX40 agonist ivuxolimab.

The DNA for the CDR3 is TGTGCCAGCAGCTTAGCACTTTCACAGGGGGCTAACTATGGCTACACCTTC. It is translated as CASSLALSQGANYGYTF. The chain links TRBV7-9 to TRBJ1-2; TRBD1 aligns across 8 bases. The CDR3 consists of 17 residues. Looked up from germline, CDR1 is SEHNR and CDR2 is FQNEAQ (reference sequence). The V gene end was trimmed by 0 bases and the J gene end by 0 bases; junction bases not matched to a gene: 6.